This record concerns one TCR beta chain sequence. The data belong to a study of blood T cell repertoires in COVID-19. On the study more broadly: In each case, the material was cDNA or gDNA derived from T cells, B-cell-depleted T cells, or PBMCs.

Measured with immunoSEQ multiplex PCR; TCRdb has only the in-frame clones, and not every one. The table includes some 83,000 clones, 86% detected once. This TCR was sampled from a man aged 50 or older with active COVID-19. The sample was peripheral blood.

This CDR3 reads CASSPRVPPEAFF. The CDR3, as DNA: TGTGCCAGCAGCCCGAGGGTCCCACCTGAAGCTTTCTTT. The rearrangement joins TRBV28 to TRBJ1-1; D gene unclear. Between the trimmed V and J ends, which lost 6 bases and 6 bases, there was a span of 14 bases. CDR1 is MDHEN, CDR2 SYDVKM, per germline. The CDR3 is 13 residues long.